The T cell receptor beta chain described here comes from a study of T-cell reconstitution after alpha-beta-depleted transplantation in children. A remark on this clonotype: The junction departs from the called germline gene at one end, perhaps through a read error.

Germline V gene sequence: CDR1 LGHNA, CDR2 YNFKEQ. The CDR3 extends over 15 amino acids. The library targeted TCRbeta and was prepared with unique molecular identifiers. Using its own MiXCR run on the PCR reads, TCRdb lists one record per CDR3 protein. The table lists about 340,000 distinct CDR3 sequences, 9% to 12% of them singletons. This sequence originates from a human donor who donated a stem cell graft to a child with acute lymphoblastic leukemia. The specimen comprised PBMCs from the stem cell graft donor, sampled from the stem cell graft. V is TRBV4-2 and J is TRBJ2-1; TRBD2 might be the D (5 bases). The CDR3 loop reads CASSQGFSDRNAQFF. The CDR3 region has the DNA TGTGCCAGCAGCCAAGGATTTAGCGACCGGAATGCGCAGTTCTTC.